The next 32 T cell receptor beta chains were all read from a single sample in a study of blood T cell repertoires in COVID-19. Produced via immunoSEQ multiplex PCR; TCRdb's table is partial and in-frame only. The sample includes 200,000 to 250,000 clones, 65% to 90% of them seen just once. Sequenced: peripheral blood. These receptors were obtained from a woman aged 45 to 65 with acute or convalescent COVID-19.

This chain uses TRBV11-3 with TRBJ2-3; the match to TRBD1 covers 7 bases. The CDR3 totals 14 residues. V gave up 4 bases and J gave up 4 bases; unmatched junction bases: 5. CDR1 is SGHNT and CDR2 is YENEEA in the germline V gene. In nucleotides, the CDR3 is TGTGCCAGCAGCTCCGACAGGGCCCCAGATACGCAGTATTTT. It yields the protein CASSSDRAPDTQYF.

V is TRBV11-2 and J is TRBJ2-7; 9 bases match TRBD1. The V segment lost 5 bases and the J segment 3 bases; nucleotides outside the gene matches: 8. Germline assignment: CDR1 SGHAT and CDR2 FQNNGV. The CDR3 contains 15 residues. For the CDR3, the DNA is TGTGCCAGCAGCATTGCCCCGGGACAGGGCTACGAGCAGTACTTC. It codes for CASSIAPGQGYEQYF.

This clone was counted a single time. V and J are TRBV11-2 and TRBJ1-2; no reliable D call. V lost 1 base and J 0 bases, leaving 12 bases between the germline ends. CDR1 and CDR2 (germline): SGHAT, FQNNGV. The CDR3 loop spans 16 amino acids. CDR3 sequence reads: CASSLVGGRANYGYTF. The CDR3 DNA is TGTGCCAGCAGCTTAGTCGGAGGGCGAGCTAACTATGGCTACACCTTC.

V and J are TRBV19 and TRBJ2-2; 7 nucleotides match TRBD1. The CDR3 is 15 residues long. Germline CDR1 is LNHDA and CDR2 is SQIVND (reference sequence). V gave up 0 bases and J gave up 4 bases; unmatched junction bases: 2. The CDR3: CASSIEGQFTGELFF. Here the CDR3 DNA reads TGTGCCAGTAGTATAGAGGGACAGTTCACCGGGGAGCTGTTTTTT.

This chain links TRBV5-1 with TRBJ1-1, with 8 bases matching TRBD1. V trimming: 1 base; J trimming: 2 bases; junction bases outside the gene matches: 4. CDR1 and CDR2 from the germline V gene are SGHRS and YFSETQ. The CDR3 sequence is 15 residues long. For the CDR3, the DNA is TGCGCCAGCAGCTTGCAGGCAGGGGGCAACACTGAAGCTTTCTTT. This codes for CASSLQAGGNTEAFF.

The chain recombines TRBV3-1 (or the pseudogene TRBV3-2) with TRBJ1-3, with 8 bases aligning to TRBD1. From germline, CDR1 is LGHDT and CDR2 YNNKEL (reference sequence). The V gene end was trimmed by 3 bases and the J gene end by 8 bases; junction bases not matched to a gene: 6. There are 14 residues in the CDR3. This CDR3 is CASSHSDRAHTIYF. Written as DNA, the CDR3 is TGTGCCAGCAGCCATTCGGACAGGGCTCACACCATATATTTT.

This rearrangement joins TRBV6-1 to TRBJ2-3; weak D call: TRBD1 (7 bases). CDR3 length: 15 residues. Trimming left V 3 bases short and J 6 bases short, with 16 bases between. Germline loops: CDR1 MNHNS, CDR2 SASEGT. CDR3: CASSDEGRGRDTQYF. The CDR3 DNA sequence: TGTGCCAGCAGTGACGAGGGCAGGGGGAGGGATACGCAGTATTTT.

This clone was counted a single time. The gene calls are TRBV7-9 and TRBJ1-2; 7 nucleotides agree with TRBD1. The J segment lost 6 bases and the V segment lost 2 bases, leaving 6 bases of the junction unmatched. The CDR3 consists of 14 residues. The V gene's germline CDR1 is SEHNR and CDR2 FQNEAQ (reference sequence). CDR3 sequence reads: CASSLKGGADGYTF. In DNA, the CDR3 is TGTGCCAGCAGCTTAAAAGGGGGCGCGGATGGCTACACCTTC.

The genes are TRBV12-1 and TRBJ2-4; the table calls TRBD1, which could not be checked here. TRBV12-1 is deemed a pseudogene. There are 20 residues in the CDR3. DNA of the CDR3: TGTGCCAGCAGCCCCGGTCAGGGACAGGGGGGTGTGACGGCCAAAAACATTCAGTACTTC. Amino acid sequence: CASSPGQGQGGVTAKNIQYF.

The J gene is TRBJ1-2, the V gene TRBV9; the D gene is possibly TRBD1 (5 bases). CDR3 length: 15 amino acids. Germline CDR1 SGDLS, CDR2 YYNGEE. V was trimmed by 7 bases and J by 0 bases, leaving 16 bases between them. The CDR3 sequence is CASAEGTRANYGYTF. The CDR3 DNA sequence: TGTGCCAGCGCGGAGGGGACGAGAGCTAACTATGGCTACACCTTC.

The genes are TRBV15 and TRBJ1-1; no clear D. The CDR3 runs to 14 residues. The V end lost 5 bases, the J end lost 5 bases, and 15 bases lay between the germline ends. Germline CDR1 and CDR2: LNHNV and YYDKDF (reference sequence). The CDR3 bases are TGTGCCACCAGCGATCGGGGAAAGCAAACTGAAGCTTTCTTT. Its translation: CATSDRGKQTEAFF.

V usage is TRBV9 and J usage is TRBJ2-5, with D possibly being TRBD1 (5 bases). CDR1 and CDR2 from the germline V gene are SGDLS and YYNGEE. V gave up 3 bases and J gave up 2 bases, with 17 bases separating them. This CDR3 has 16 amino acids. CDR3 protein: CASSAPLNTGQETQYF. In nucleotides, the CDR3 is TGTGCCAGCAGCGCCCCACTTAACACAGGTCAAGAGACCCAGTACTTC.

The chain recombines TRBV30 with TRBJ2-5; D might be TRBD2 (7 bases). The CDR3 is 12 residues long. The germline CDR1 and CDR2 sequences are GTSNPN and SVGIG (reference sequence). The ends were cut back, 5 bases at V and 5 bases at J, with 12 bases in the middle. The CDR3: CAWERGGETQYF. CDR3 DNA: TGTGCCTGGGAGAGGGGGGGGGAGACCCAGTACTTC.

The chain recombines TRBV2 with TRBJ2-4; tentatively, D is TRBD1 (6 bases). The CDR3 consists of 16 residues. Trimming shortened V by 6 bases and J by 2 bases, and 17 bases separated the two germline ends. Germline CDR1 and CDR2: SNHLY and FYNNEI. The CDR3 region has the DNA TGTGCCAGCAGAGTTGGCGTGGGGGCGACCAAAAACATTCAGTACTTC. It specifies CASRVGVGATKNIQYF.

The chain has TRBV2 and TRBJ1-5; 8 bases fit TRBD1. The V and J ends lost 3 bases and 4 bases, in that order; junction bases with no gene match: 14. Looked up from germline, CDR1 is SNHLY and CDR2 is FYNNEI. The CDR3 has 18 residues. The CDR3 loop is CASSEVLLVGQGNQPQHF. The CDR3 region has the DNA TGTGCCAGCAGTGAGGTTTTACTGGTCGGACAGGGAAATCAGCCCCAGCATTTT.

The chain has TRBV5-4 and TRBJ2-1; TRBD2 aligns across 7 bases. This CDR3 comprises 13 residues. The V segment lost 4 bases and the J segment 7 bases; nucleotides outside the gene matches: 5. Germline V gene data show CDR1 as SGHNT and CDR2 as YYREEE (reference sequence). This CDR3 is CASSPLGGNEQFF. CDR3 nucleotides: TGTGCCAGCAGCCCTCTGGGGGGGAATGAGCAGTTCTTC.

The rearrangement links TRBV30 to TRBJ1-1; D is ambiguous. The V and J ends lost 2 bases and 5 bases respectively, with 6 bases between them. Germline V CDR1 and CDR2: GTSNPN, SVGIG (reference sequence). The CDR3 has 11 residues. CDR3 coding DNA: TGTGCCTGGAGTTCCTCGACTGAAGCTTTCTTT. This codes for CAWSSSTEAFF.

This clone was seen once. V and J are TRBV6-2 or TRBV6-3 and TRBJ1-1; D call uncertain. Germline CDR1 and CDR2: MNHEY and SVGEGT. The CDR3 length is 13 residues. V gave up 2 bases and J gave up 0 bases, with 4 bases separating them. The CDR3 is CASSYIMNTEAFF. CDR3 coding DNA: TGTGCCAGCAGTTACATAATGAACACTGAAGCTTTCTTT.

The chain has TRBV6-2 or TRBV6-3 and TRBJ1-5; possibly TRBD1 for D (6 bases). The germline V and J ends were trimmed by 6 bases and 4 bases, with 16 bases remaining between them. CDR3 length: 15 residues. Germline V gene lookup returns CDR1 MNHEY and CDR2 SVGEGT. The CDR3 DNA reads as TGTGCCAGCAGCCACAGGGTGGAGGTAAATCAGCCCCAGCATTTT. Translated: CASSHRVEVNQPQHF.

The V call is TRBV6-5, the J call TRBJ1-2; D is undetermined. The V end was cut by 2 bases, the J end by 6 bases, with 16 bases between. The V gene's germline CDR1 is MNHEY and CDR2 SVGAGI. The CDR3 covers 15 residues. The CDR3 region is CASSYGPGKRDGYTF. Written as DNA, the CDR3 is TGTGCCAGCAGTTACGGGCCGGGAAAAAGGGATGGCTACACCTTC.

On this clone: This sample also contains other DNA sequences that code for the same CDR3. The CDR3 loop reads CASSEARYEQYF. The CDR3, as DNA: TGTGCCAGCAGTGAAGCGCGCTACGAGCAGTACTTC. This chain joins TRBV2 and TRBJ2-7; D gene uncertain. The CDR3 runs 12 residues. CDR1 and CDR2 (germline): SNHLY, FYNNEI. The V end was cut by 0 bases, the J end by 3 bases, with 3 bases between.

The chain recombines TRBV20-1 with TRBJ2-1; possible D gene TRBD2, 7 bases. This CDR3 comprises 11 residues. Germline CDR1 and CDR2: DFQATT and SNEGSKA (reference sequence). CDR3 region: CRGGPHNEQFF. CDR3 DNA: TGCAGGGGGGGGCCCCACAATGAGCAGTTCTTC.

In its sample, this clone was seen a few times. Distinct nucleotide sequences in the sample also encode this CDR3. The V gene is TRBV28, the J gene TRBJ1-1; a weak D match, TRBD1 (5 bases). V dropped 4 bases and J dropped 5 bases, with 8 bases sitting between them. The CDR3 has 12 amino acids. Germline lookup yields CDR1 MDHEN and CDR2 SYDVKM. This CDR3 is CASSSGRTEAFF. CDR3 nucleotide sequence: TGTGCCAGCAGTTCAGGGAGGACTGAAGCTTTCTTT.

The gene calls are TRBV6-5 and TRBJ2-2; D is possibly TRBD2 (5 bases). V was pared by 2 bases and J by 4 bases, with 14 bases between. Germline-derived CDR1 and CDR2 are MNHEY and SVGAGI. The length of the CDR3 is 16 residues. Written as DNA, the CDR3 is TGTGCCAGCAGTTACCCCGCGGGTCTAGGCACCGGGGAGCTGTTTTTT. It translates to CASSYPAGLGTGELFF.

V and J are TRBV13 and TRBJ2-2, with D possibly matching TRBD2 (6 bases). The V gene lost 5 bases and the J gene lost 5 bases, with 18 bases spanning the gap. Germline V lookup: CDR1 PRHDT, CDR2 FYEKMQ (reference sequence). This CDR3 contains 16 residues. CDR3 in amino acids: CASSPGGRGLTGELFF. The CDR3 DNA reads TGTGCCAGCAGCCCAGGTGGGCGGGGTCTTACCGGGGAGCTGTTTTTT.

The table lists this clone with a few counts. The rearrangement links TRBV5-1 to TRBJ1-3; D is unresolved. The CDR3 runs 15 residues. The germline gives CDR1 SGHRS, CDR2 YFSETQ. V was shortened by 2 bases and J by 0 bases, with 9 bases between the two germline ends. The CDR3 spells CASSFYGVSGNTIYF. CDR3 DNA: TGCGCCAGCAGCTTCTACGGTGTCTCTGGAAACACCATATATTTT.

The chain is built from TRBV24-1 and TRBJ2-2, with 10 bases matching TRBD1. The V gene's germline CDR1 is KGHDR and CDR2 SFDVKD. The V segment lost 1 base and the J segment 3 bases; nucleotides outside the gene matches: 1. This CDR3 is built from 16 residues. CDR3 region: CATSDLGQGDTGELFF. CDR3 coding DNA: TGTGCCACCAGTGATTTAGGACAGGGGGACACCGGGGAGCTGTTTTTT.

This clone has a handful of counts. The chain uses TRBV6-5 and TRBJ1-2; weak D call: TRBD1 (5 bases). The V gene's germline CDR1 is MNHEY and CDR2 SVGAGI. This CDR3 contains 13 residues. Trimming took 11 bases from V and 3 from J, leaving 16 bases between them. CDR3 region: CAAHLSRDYGYTF. CDR3 DNA sequence: TGTGCCGCGCACCTCTCCAGGGACTATGGCTACACCTTC.

This rearrangement joins TRBV24-1 to TRBJ2-2, with 7 nucleotides matching TRBD1. The CDR3 runs to 16 residues. Trimming cost V 4 bases and J 5 bases; bases outside gene matches: 9. Germline V gene sequence: CDR1 KGHDR, CDR2 SFDVKD. The CDR3 DNA sequence: TGTGCCACCAGTGAGACGACAGGGAAAGGAACCGGGGAGCTGTTTTTT. It translates to CATSETTGKGTGELFF.

The chain joins TRBV6-6 to TRBJ2-1, with 7 bases that match TRBD2. Looked up from germline, CDR1 is MNHNY and CDR2 is SVGAGI (reference sequence). Trimming took 3 bases from V and 9 from J; bases not matched to a gene: 5. The CDR3 extends over 13 amino acids. Written as DNA, the CDR3 is TGTGCCAGCAGTTATCCGGGAGGCGGTGAGCAGTTCTTC. Amino acid sequence: CASSYPGGGEQFF.

This rearrangement joins TRBV28 to TRBJ1-1; perhaps TRBD1 as D (6 bases). V lost 5 bases to trimming and J lost 7 bases, with 17 bases between them. The CDR3 consists of 14 residues. Per the germline V gene, CDR1 is MDHEN and CDR2 is SYDVKM. CDR3 sequence reads: CASSSPGVRSEAFF. CDR3 nucleotide sequence: TGTGCCAGCAGTAGTCCAGGGGTGCGGAGTGAAGCTTTCTTT.

The count of this clone is one. The chain recombines TRBV28 with TRBJ1-1, with D unclear. V lost 1 base and J lost 0, with 12 bases in between. Germline V gives CDR1 MDHEN, CDR2 SYDVKM. The length of the CDR3 is 16 residues. The CDR3 nucleotides read TGTGCCAGCAGTTTATACGGGAGTTTCATGAACACTGAAGCTTTCTTT. As protein: CASSLYGSFMNTEAFF.